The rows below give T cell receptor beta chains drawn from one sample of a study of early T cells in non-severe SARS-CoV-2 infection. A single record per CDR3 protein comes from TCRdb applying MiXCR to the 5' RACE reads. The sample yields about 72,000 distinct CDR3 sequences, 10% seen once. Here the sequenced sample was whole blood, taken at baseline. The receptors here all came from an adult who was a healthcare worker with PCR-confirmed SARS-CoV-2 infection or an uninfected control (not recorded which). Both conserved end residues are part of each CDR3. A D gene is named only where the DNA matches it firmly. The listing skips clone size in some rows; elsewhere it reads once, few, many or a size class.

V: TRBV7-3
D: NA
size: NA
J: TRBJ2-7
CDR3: CASSPDASRDEQYF
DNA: TGTGCCAGCAGCCCAGACGCAAGTAGGGACGAGCAGTACTTC

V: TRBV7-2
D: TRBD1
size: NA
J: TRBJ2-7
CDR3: CASTAGTGPYEQYF
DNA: TGTGCCAGCACCGCCGGGACAGGGCCCTACGAGCAGTACTTC

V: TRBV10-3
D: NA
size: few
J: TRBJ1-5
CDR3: CAISDLNQPQHF
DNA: TGTGCCATCAGTGATCTCAATCAGCCCCAGCATTTT

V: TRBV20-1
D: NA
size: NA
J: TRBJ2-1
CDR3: CSARERDLIYNEQFF
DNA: TGCAGTGCTAGAGAGAGGGACCTTATTTACAATGAGCAGTTCTTC

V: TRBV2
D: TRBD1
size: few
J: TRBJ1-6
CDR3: CASSVGTGGGNSPLHF
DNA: TGTGCCAGCAGTGTAGGGACAGGGGGTGGTAATTCACCCCTCCACTTT

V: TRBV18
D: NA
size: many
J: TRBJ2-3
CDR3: CASSPRATEVADTQYF
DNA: TGTGCCAGCTCACCGAGAGCAACCGAGGTTGCAGATACGCAGTATTTT

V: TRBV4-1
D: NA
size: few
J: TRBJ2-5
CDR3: CASSQEPQRVFQETQYF
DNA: TGCGCCAGCAGCCAAGAGCCCCAGCGGGTCTTCCAAGAGACCCAGTACTTC

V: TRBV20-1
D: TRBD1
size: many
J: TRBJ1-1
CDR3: CSGQGNTEAFF
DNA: TGCAGCGGACAGGGGAACACTGAAGCTTTCTTT

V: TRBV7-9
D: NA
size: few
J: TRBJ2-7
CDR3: CASSLTGPEQYF
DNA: TGTGCCAGCAGCTTAACAGGGCCCGAGCAGTACTTC

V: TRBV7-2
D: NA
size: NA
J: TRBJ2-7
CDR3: CASSLAVAEQYF
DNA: TGTGCCAGCAGCCTAGCAGTGGCCGAGCAGTACTTC

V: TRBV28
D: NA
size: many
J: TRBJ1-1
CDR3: CASSFLQGNTEAFF
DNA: TGTGCCAGCAGTTTTCTACAGGGGAACACTGAAGCTTTCTTT

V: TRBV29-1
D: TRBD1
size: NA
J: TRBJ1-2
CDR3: CSVEPRDRGGYTF
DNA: TGCAGCGTTGAACCGCGGGACAGGGGAGGCTACACCTTC

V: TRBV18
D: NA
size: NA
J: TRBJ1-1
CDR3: CASSTRRDRPGTEAFF
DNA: TGTGCCAGCTCCACCCGCCGCGACAGGCCGGGGACTGAAGCTTTCTTT

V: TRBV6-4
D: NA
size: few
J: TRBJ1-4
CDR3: CASSEEQGSGEKLFF
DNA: TGTGCCAGCAGTGAGGAGCAGGGTAGCGGTGAAAAACTGTTTTTT

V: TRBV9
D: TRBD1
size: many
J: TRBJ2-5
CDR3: CASSVGRGQGLQETQYF
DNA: TGTGCCAGCAGCGTAGGAAGGGGACAGGGCCTCCAAGAGACCCAGTACTTC

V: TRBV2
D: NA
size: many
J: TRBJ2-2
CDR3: CASSEYGSNTGELFF
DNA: TGTGCCAGCAGTGAGTACGGTTCGAACACCGGGGAGCTGTTTTTT

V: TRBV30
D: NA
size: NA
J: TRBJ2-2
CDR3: CAWRIGETGELFF
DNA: TGTGCCTGGAGGATTGGAGAAACCGGGGAGCTGTTTTTT

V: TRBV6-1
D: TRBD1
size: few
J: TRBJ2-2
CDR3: CASSSTGTGGSGELFF
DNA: TGTGCCAGCAGCTCTACCGGGACAGGGGGTAGCGGGGAGCTGTTTTTT

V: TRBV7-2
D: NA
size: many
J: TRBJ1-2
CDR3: CASSFWGPNYGYTF
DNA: TGTGCCAGCAGCTTTTGGGGGCCTAACTATGGCTACACCTTC

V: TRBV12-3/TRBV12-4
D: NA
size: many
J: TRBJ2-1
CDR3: CASSLTTGYNEQFF
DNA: TGTGCCAGCAGTTTAACGACGGGGTACAATGAGCAGTTCTTC

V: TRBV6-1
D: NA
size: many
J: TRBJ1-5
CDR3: CASRLEGYQPQHF
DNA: TGTGCCAGCAGATTAGAGGGTTATCAGCCCCAGCATTTT

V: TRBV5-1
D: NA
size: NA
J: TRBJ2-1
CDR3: CASSLELARNEQFF
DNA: TGCGCCAGCAGCTTGGAATTAGCTAGGAATGAGCAGTTCTTC

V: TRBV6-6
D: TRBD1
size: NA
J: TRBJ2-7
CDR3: CASSTAPGTGSVEQYF
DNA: TGTGCCAGCAGTACAGCCCCCGGGACAGGGTCGGTCGAGCAGTACTTC

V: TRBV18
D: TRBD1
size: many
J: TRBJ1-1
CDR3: CASSLDREEVTEAFF
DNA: TGTGCCAGCTCACTTGACAGGGAAGAAGTCACTGAAGCTTTCTTT

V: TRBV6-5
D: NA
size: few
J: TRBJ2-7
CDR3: CASRRTFTYEQYF
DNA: TGTGCCAGCAGGAGGACATTTACCTACGAGCAGTACTTC

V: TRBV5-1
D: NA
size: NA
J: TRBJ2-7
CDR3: CASSRGPGSEQYF
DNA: TGCGCCAGCAGCCGGGGGCCCGGGAGCGAGCAGTACTTC

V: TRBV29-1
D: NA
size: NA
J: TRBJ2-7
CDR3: CSVEDGGIGYEQYF
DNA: TGCAGCGTTGAGGATGGGGGCATTGGGTACGAGCAGTACTTC

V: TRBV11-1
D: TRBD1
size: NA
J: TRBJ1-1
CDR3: CASSPHRGVNTEAFF
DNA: TGTGCCAGCAGCCCTCACAGGGGAGTGAACACTGAAGCTTTCTTT

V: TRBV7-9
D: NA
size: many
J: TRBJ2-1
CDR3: CASSLDLGGFYNEQFF
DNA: TGTGCCAGCAGCTTAGATTTAGGGGGATTTTACAATGAGCAGTTCTTC

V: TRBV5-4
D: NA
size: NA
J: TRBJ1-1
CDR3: CASSLTPGANTEAFF
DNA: TGTGCCAGCAGCTTAACGCCCGGGGCGAACACTGAAGCTTTCTTT

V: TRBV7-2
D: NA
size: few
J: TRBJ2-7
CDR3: CASSLDSLGPEQYF
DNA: TGTGCCAGCAGCTTAGACAGTTTGGGCCCCGAGCAGTACTTC

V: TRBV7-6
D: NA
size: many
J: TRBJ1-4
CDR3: CASSLGGAATTNEKLFF
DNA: TGTGCCAGCAGCTTAGGAGGGGCAGCTACAACTAATGAAAAACTGTTTTTT

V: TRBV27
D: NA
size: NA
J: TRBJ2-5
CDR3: CASSSTGLLETQYF
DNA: TGTGCCAGCAGTTCAACCGGCTTACTAGAGACCCAGTACTTC

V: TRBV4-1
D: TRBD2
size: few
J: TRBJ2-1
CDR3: CASSHPTSGGAYEQFF
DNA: TGCGCCAGCAGCCACCCCACTAGCGGGGGGGCGTATGAGCAGTTCTTC

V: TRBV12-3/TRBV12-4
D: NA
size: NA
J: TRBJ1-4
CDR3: CASSPTGPKGKLFF
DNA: TGTGCCAGCAGCCCGACCGGACCCAAAGGAAAACTGTTTTTT

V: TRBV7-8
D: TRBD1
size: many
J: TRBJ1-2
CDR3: CASSQRTGEANYGYTF
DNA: TGTGCCAGCAGCCAGCGGACAGGAGAAGCTAACTATGGCTACACCTTC

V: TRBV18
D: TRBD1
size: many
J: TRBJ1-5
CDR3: CASSGQGRNQPQHF
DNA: TGTGCCAGCTCAGGACAGGGCCGCAATCAGCCCCAGCATTTT

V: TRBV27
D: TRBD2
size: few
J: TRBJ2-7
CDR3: CASSLAGYYEQYF
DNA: TGTGCCAGCAGTCTAGCGGGGTACTACGAGCAGTACTTC

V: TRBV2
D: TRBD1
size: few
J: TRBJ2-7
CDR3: CASSDPGQVPREQYF
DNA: TGTGCCAGCAGTGACCCGGGACAGGTCCCAAGGGAGCAGTACTTC

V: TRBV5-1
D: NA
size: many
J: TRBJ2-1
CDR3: CASSLGQYNEQFF
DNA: TGCGCCAGCAGCTTGGGACAGTACAATGAGCAGTTCTTC

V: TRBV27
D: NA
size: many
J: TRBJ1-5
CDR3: CASSPLGGVDQPQHF
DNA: TGTGCCAGCAGTCCTCTGGGGGGGGTGGATCAGCCCCAGCATTTT